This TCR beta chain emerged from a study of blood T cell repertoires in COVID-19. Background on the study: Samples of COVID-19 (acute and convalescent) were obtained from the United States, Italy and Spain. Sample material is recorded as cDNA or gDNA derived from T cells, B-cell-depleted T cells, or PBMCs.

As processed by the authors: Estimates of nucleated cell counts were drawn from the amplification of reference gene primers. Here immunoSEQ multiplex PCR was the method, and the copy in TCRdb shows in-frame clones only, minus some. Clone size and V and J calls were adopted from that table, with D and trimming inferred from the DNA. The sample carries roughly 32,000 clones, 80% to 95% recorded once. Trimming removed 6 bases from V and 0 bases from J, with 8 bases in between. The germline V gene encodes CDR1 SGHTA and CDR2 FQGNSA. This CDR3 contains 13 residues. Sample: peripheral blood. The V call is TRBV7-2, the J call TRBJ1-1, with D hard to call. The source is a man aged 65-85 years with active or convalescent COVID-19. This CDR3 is CASSFQMNTEAFF. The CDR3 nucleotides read TGTGCCAGCAGTTTCCAGATGAACACTGAAGCTTTCTTT.